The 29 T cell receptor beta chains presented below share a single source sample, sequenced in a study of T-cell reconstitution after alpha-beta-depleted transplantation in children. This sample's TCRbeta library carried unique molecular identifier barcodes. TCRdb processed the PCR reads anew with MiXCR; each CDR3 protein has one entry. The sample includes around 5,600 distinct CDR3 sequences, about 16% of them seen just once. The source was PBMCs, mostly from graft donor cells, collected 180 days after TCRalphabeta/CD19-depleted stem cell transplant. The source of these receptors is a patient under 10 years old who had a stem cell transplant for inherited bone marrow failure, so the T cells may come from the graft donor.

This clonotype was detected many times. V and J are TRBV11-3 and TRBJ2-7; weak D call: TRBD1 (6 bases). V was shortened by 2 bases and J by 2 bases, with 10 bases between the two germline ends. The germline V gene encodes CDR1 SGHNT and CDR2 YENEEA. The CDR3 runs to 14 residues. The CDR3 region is CASSLKTGPYEQYF. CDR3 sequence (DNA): TGTGCCAGCAGCTTAAAGACAGGCCCCTACGAGCAGTACTTC.

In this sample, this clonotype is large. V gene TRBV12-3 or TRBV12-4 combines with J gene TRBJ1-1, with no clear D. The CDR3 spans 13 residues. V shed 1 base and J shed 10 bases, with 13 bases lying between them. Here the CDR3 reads CASSLVAPRGAFF. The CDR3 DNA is TGTGCCAGCAGTTTAGTTGCCCCAAGAGGAGCTTTCTTT.

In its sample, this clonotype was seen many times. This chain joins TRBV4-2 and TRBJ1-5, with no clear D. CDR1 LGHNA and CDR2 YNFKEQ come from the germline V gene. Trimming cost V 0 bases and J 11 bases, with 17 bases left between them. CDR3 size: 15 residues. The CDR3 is CASSQDQVQALAQHF. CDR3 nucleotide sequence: TGTGCCAGCAGCCAAGATCAGGTCCAAGCCCTGGCCCAGCATTTT.

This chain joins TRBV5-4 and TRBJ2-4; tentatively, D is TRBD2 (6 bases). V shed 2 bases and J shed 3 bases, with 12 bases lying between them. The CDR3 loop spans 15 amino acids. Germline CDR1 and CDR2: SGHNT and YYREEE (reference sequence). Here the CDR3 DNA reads TGTGCCAGCAGCTTAGGCGGGACCGTCAAAAACATTCAGTACTTC. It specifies CASSLGGTVKNIQYF.

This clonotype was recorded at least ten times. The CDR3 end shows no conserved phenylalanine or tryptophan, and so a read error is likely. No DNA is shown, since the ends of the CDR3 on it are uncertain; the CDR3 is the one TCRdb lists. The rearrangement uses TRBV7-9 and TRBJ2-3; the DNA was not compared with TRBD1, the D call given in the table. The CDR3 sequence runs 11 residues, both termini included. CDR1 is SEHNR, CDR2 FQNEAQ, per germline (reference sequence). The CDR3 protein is CASSSEVAPIQ.

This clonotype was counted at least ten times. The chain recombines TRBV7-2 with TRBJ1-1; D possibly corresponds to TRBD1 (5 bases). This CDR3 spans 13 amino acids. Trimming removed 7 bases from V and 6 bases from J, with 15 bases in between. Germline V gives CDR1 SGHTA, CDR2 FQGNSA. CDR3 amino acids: CASIPQARAEAFF. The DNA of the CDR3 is TGTGCCAGCATCCCACAGGCACGGGCTGAAGCTTTCTTT.

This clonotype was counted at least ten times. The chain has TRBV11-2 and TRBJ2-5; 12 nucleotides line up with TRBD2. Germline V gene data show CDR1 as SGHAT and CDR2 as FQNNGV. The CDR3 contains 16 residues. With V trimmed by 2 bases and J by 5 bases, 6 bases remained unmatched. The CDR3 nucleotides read TGTGCCAGCAGCTTAAATGAGCTAGCGGGGGGGGAGACCCAGTACTTC. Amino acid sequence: CASSLNELAGGETQYF.

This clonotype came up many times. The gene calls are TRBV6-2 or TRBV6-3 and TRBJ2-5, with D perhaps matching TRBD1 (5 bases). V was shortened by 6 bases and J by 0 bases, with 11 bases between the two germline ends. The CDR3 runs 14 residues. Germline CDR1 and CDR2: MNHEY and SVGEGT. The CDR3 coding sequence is TGTGCCAGCAGGGGGCAGGCAAACCAAGAGACCCAGTACTTC. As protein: CASRGQANQETQYF.

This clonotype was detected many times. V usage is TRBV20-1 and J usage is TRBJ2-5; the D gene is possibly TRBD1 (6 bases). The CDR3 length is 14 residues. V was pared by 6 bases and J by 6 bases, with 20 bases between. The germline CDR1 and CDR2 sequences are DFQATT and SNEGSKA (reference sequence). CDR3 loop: CSAPTNRDGKTQYF. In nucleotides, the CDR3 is TGCAGTGCCCCAACCAACAGGGATGGAAAGACCCAGTACTTC.

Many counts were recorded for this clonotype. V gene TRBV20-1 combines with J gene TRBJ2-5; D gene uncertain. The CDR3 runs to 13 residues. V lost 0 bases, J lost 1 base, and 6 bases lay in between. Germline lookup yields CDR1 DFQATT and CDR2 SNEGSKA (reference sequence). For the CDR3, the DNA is TGCAGTGCTAGAGAGATAACCCAAGAGACCCAGTACTTC. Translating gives CSAREITQETQYF.

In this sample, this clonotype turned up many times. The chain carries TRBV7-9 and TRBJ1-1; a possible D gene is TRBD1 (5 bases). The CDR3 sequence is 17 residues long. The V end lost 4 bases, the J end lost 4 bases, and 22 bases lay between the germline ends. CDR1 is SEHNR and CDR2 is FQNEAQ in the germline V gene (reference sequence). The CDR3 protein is CASSSLPISDSSTEAFF. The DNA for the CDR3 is TGTGCCAGCAGCTCCCTCCCTATTTCCGACAGCTCCACTGAAGCTTTCTTT.

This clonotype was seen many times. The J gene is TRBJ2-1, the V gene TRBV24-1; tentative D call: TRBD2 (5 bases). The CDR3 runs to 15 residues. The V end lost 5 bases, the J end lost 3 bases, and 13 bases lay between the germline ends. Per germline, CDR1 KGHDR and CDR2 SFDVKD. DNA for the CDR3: TGTGCCACCAGTGGGGTCGGACGGGACTACAATGAGCAGTTCTTC. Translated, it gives CATSGVGRDYNEQFF.

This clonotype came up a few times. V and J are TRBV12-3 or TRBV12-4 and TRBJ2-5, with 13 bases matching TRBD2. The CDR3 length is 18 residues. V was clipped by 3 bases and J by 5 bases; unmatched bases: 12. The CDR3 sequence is CASSFRILAGGPGETQYF. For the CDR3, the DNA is TGTGCCAGCAGTTTTAGGATACTAGCGGGAGGGCCGGGGGAGACCCAGTACTTC.

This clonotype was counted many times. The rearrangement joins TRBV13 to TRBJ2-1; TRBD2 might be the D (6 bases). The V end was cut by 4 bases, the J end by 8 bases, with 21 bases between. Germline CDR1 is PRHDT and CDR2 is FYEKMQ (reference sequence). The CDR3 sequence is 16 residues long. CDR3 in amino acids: CASSSILGGSSDEQFF. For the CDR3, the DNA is TGTGCCAGCAGCTCTATTCTTGGGGGGAGTTCCGATGAGCAGTTCTTC.

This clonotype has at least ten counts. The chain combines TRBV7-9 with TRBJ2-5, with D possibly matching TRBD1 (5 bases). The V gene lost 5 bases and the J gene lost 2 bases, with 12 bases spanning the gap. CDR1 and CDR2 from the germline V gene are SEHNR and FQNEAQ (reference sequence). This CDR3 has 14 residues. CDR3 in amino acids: CASSHDSGQETQYF. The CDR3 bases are TGTGCCAGCAGCCACGACAGTGGGCAAGAGACCCAGTACTTC.

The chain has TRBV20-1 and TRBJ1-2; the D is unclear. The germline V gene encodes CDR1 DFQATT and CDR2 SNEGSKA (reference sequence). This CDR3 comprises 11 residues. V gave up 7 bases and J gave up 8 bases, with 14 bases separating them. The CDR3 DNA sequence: TGCAGTGTTCCGTACGTGGGGGGCTACACCTTC. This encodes CSVPYVGGYTF.

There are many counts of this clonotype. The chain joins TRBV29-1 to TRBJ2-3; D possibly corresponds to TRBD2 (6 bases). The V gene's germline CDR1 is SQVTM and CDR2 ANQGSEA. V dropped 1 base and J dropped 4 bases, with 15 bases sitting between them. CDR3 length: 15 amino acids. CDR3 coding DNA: TGCAGCGTTGAAGGAGGGGCGTCGGGGGCAGATACGCAGTATTTT. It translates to CSVEGGASGADTQYF.

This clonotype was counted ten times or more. The CDR3 sequence is CASSLVGWLGLVTSQYEQYF. The CDR3 nucleotides are TGTGCCAGCAGCTTAGTCGGGTGGCTGGGGCTCGTGACCTCTCAATACGAGCAGTACTTC. The chain recombines TRBV7-8 with TRBJ2-7; tentatively, D is TRBD1 (5 bases). Between the trimmed V and J ends, which lost 1 base and 4 bases, there was a span of 29 bases. This CDR3 contains 20 residues. The germline gives CDR1 SGHVS, CDR2 FQNEAQ.

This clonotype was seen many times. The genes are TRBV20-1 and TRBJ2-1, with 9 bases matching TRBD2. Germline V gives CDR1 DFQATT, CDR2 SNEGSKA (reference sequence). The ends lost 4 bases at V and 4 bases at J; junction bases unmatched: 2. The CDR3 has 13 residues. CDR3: CSAISGGYNEQFF. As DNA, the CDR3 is TGCAGTGCTATTAGCGGGGGATACAATGAGCAGTTCTTC.

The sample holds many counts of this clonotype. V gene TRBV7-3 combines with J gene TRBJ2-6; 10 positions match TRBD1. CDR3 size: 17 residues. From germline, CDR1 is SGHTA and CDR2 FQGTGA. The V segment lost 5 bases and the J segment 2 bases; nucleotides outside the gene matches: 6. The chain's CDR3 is CASSPGQGRTGANVLTF. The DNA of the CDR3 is TGTGCCAGCAGCCCGGGACAGGGGCGAACTGGGGCCAACGTCCTGACTTTC. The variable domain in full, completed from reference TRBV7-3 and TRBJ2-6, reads GAGVSQTPSNKVTEKGKYVELRCDPISGHTALYWYRQSLGQGPEFLIYFQGTGAADDSGLPNDRFFAVRPEGSVSTLKIQRTERGDSAVYLCASSPGQGRTGANVLTFGAGSRLTVL.

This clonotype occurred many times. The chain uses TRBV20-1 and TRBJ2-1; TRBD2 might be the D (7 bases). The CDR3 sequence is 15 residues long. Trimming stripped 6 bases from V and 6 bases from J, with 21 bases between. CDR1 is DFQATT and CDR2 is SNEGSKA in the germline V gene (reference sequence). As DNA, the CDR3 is TGCAGTGCGGGAGGGGGGGAACGCCAACGCAATGAGCAGTTCTTC. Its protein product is CSAGGGERQRNEQFF.

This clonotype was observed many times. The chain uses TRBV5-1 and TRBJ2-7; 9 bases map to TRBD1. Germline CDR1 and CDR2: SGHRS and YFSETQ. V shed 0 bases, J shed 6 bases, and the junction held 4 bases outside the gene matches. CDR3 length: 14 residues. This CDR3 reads CASSLAGQGREQYF. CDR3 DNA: TGCGCCAGCAGCTTGGCGGGACAGGGCCGCGAGCAGTACTTC.

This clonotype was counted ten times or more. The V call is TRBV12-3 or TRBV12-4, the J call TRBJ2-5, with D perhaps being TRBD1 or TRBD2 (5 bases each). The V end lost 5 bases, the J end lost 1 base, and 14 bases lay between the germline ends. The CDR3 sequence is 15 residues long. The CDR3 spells CASSPGRRVQETQYF. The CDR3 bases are TGTGCCAGCAGTCCGGGACGACGGGTCCAAGAGACCCAGTACTTC.

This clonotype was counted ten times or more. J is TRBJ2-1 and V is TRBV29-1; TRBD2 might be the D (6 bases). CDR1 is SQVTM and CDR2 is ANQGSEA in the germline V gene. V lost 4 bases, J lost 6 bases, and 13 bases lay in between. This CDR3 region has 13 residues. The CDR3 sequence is CSVVSWTTNEQFF. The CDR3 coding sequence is TGCAGCGTTGTGTCCTGGACTACCAATGAGCAGTTCTTC.

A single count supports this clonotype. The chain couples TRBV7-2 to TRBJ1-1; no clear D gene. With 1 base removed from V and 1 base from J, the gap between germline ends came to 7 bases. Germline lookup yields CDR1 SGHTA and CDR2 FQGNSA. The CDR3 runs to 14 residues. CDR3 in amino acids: CASSLGVTNTEAFF. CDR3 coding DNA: TGTGCCAGCAGCTTAGGGGTGACGAACACTGAAGCTTTCTTT. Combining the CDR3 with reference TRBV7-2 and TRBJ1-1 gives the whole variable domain GAGVSQSPSNKVTEKGKDVELRCDPISGHTALYWYRQSLGQGLEFLIYFQGNSAPDKSGLPSDRFSAERTGGSVSTLTIQRTQQEDSAVYLCASSLGVTNTEAFFGQGTRLTVV.

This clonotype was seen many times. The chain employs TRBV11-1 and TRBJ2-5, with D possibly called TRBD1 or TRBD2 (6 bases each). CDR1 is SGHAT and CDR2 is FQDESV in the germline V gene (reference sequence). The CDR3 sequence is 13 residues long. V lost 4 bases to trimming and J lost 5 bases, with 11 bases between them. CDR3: CASSSGDWETQYF. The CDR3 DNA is TGTGCCAGCAGCTCAGGGGACTGGGAGACCCAGTACTTC.

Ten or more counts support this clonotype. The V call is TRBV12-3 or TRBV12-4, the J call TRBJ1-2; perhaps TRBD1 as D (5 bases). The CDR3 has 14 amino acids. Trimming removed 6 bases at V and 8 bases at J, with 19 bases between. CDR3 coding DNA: TGTGCCAGCAGGCAGACCGGGACGGGGTGGGGCTACACCTTC. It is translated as CASRQTGTGWGYTF.

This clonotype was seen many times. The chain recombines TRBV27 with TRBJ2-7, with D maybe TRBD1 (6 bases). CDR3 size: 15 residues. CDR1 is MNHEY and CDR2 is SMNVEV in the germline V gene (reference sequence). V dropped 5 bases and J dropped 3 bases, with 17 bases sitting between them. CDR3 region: CASSPQGPWDYEQYF. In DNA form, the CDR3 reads TGTGCCAGCAGTCCGCAGGGGCCGTGGGACTACGAGCAGTACTTC.

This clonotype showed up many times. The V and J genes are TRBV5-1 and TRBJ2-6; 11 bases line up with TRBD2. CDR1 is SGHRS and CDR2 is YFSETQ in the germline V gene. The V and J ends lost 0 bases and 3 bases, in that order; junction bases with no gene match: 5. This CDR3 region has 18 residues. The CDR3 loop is CASSLVSLAGGGANVLTF. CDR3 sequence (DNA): TGCGCCAGCAGCTTGGTCAGTCTAGCGGGAGGTGGGGCCAACGTCCTGACTTTC. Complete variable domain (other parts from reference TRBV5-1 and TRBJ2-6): KAGVTQTPRYLIKTRGQQVTLSCSPISGHRSVSWYQQTPGQGLQFLFEYFSETQRNKGNFPGRFSGRQFSNSRSEMNVSTLELGDSALYLCASSLVSLAGGGANVLTFGAGSRLTVL.